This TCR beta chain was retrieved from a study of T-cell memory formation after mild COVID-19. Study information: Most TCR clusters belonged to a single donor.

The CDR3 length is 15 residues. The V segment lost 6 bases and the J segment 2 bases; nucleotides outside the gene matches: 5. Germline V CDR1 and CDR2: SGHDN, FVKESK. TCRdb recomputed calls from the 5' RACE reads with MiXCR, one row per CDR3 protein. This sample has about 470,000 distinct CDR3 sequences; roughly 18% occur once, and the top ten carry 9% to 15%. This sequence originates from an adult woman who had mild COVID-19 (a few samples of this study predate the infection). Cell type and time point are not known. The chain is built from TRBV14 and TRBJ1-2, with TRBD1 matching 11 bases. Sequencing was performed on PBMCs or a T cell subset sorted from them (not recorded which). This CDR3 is CASSPGTGGNYGYTF. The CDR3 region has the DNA TGTGCCAGCAGTCCCGGGACAGGGGGAAACTATGGCTACACCTTC.